The 14 T cell receptor beta chains reported below all come from one sample, sequenced in a study of CD8+CD57+ T cells in acquired aplastic anemia. TCR beta VDJ and CDR3 profiles were obtained from a genomic DNA template. Using its own MiXCR run on the reads, TCRdb lists one record per CDR3 protein. The sample lists about 210,000 distinct CDR3 sequences, about a third occurring once. Sequencing was done on a sample of sorted CD4+, CD8+, or CD8+CD57+ T cells (not recorded which) from PBMCs. These receptors were collected from a human donor in good health, serving as a control.

Of note for this clonotype: Given a much more abundant clone one base away, this may be a read error. The CDR3 spells CASSLGLGPHGHTF. Here the CDR3 DNA reads TGTGCCAGCAGTTTGGGTTTGGGTCCCCATGGCCACACCTTC. The V and J genes are TRBV12-3 or TRBV12-4 and TRBJ1-2, with D uncertain. The CDR3 runs 14 residues.

In regard to this clonotype: With a much larger clone just one base away, this may be a read error. This chain connects TRBV20-1 to TRBJ2-5, with D maybe TRBD2 (6 bases). Germline V CDR1 and CDR2: DFQATT, SNEGSKA (reference sequence). CDR3 length: 15 residues. CDR3 loop: CGARDWGAGQETQYF. The DNA for the CDR3 is TGCGGTGCTAGAGATTGGGGAGCGGGCCAAGAGACCCAGTACTTC.

There are a few counts of this clonotype. CDR3 protein: CASSLDGTGHGYTF. Here the CDR3 DNA reads TGTGCCAGCAGTTTAGACGGGACAGGGCATGGCTACACCTTC. The rearrangement uses TRBV28 and TRBJ1-2, with 9 bases that match TRBD1. Trimming removed 2 bases from V and 6 bases from J; junction bases left unmatched: 4. CDR3 length: 14 residues. Germline assignment: CDR1 MDHEN and CDR2 SYDVKM.

The chain carries TRBV11-3 and TRBJ2-1; TRBD1 aligns across 7 bases. The CDR3 contains 14 residues. Germline CDR1 reads SGHNT; CDR2 reads YENEEA. Trimming cost V 7 bases and J 5 bases; bases outside gene matches: 8. CDR3 nucleotide sequence: TGTGCCAGCACCTCGGACAGGACCCACAATGAGCAGTTCTTC. Amino acid sequence: CASTSDRTHNEQFF.

This clonotype was seen at least ten times. V usage is TRBV2 and J usage is TRBJ2-1; 9 bases fit TRBD2. Germline V gene data show CDR1 as SNHLY and CDR2 as FYNNEI. This CDR3 has 14 residues. Trimming cost V 8 bases and J 8 bases; bases outside gene matches: 10. CDR3 sequence reads: CASLGVSGSHEQFF. CDR3 DNA: TGTGCCAGCCTCGGGGTTAGCGGGAGTCATGAGCAGTTCTTC.

This clonotype was seen many times. The chain couples TRBV20-1 to TRBJ1-2; D unresolved. CDR1 and CDR2 (germline): DFQATT, SNEGSKA (reference sequence). Trimming stripped 3 bases from V and 2 bases from J, with 7 bases between. The CDR3 length is 12 residues. CDR3: CSASWRNYGYTF. The CDR3 nucleotides read TGCAGTGCTAGTTGGAGGAACTATGGCTACACCTTC.

This clonotype was found a few times. Being one base from a much bigger clone, this may be a read error. DNA for the CDR3: TGTGCCAGCAGCCTATGTGGCGAGCAGTACTTC. Amino acids: CASSLCGEQYF. The V call is TRBV12-3 or TRBV12-4, the J call TRBJ2-7; no definite D call. The CDR3 runs 11 residues. Trimming shortened V by 6 bases and J by 6 bases, and 9 bases separated the two germline ends.

A word on this clonotype: A single base separates this from a much larger clone, so it may be a read error. This sequence joins TRBV28 and TRBJ1-6; D is unclear. V was clipped by 5 bases and J by 9 bases, with 11 bases between them. In germline, CDR1 is MDHEN, CDR2 SYDVKM. There are 13 residues in the CDR3. CDR3 region: CASSMREGSPLHF. CDR3 DNA sequence: TGTGCCAGCAGTATGCGGGAGGGTTCACCCCTCCACTTT.

In this sample, this clonotype turned up a few times. A single base separates this from a much larger clone, so it may be a read error. The conserved phenylalanine or tryptophan is not found at the CDR3 terminus, so this likely reflects a read error. The chain couples TRBV7-2 to TRBJ2-1; D gene unclear. The CDR3 extends over 12 amino acids. Germline-derived CDR1 and CDR2 are SGHTA and FQGNSA. Trimming took 3 bases from V and 0 from J, leaving 0 bases between them. CDR3 nucleotides: TGTGCCAGCAGCTTCTCCTACAATGAGCAGTTCCTC. Protein product: CASSFSYNEQFL.

In its sample, this clonotype was seen a few times. V gene TRBV29-1 combines with J gene TRBJ1-5, with 7 bases matching TRBD1. V was pared by 8 bases and J by 7 bases, with 11 bases of the junction left unmatched. The CDR3 contains 13 residues. The germline CDR1 and CDR2 sequences are SQVTM and ANQGSEA. CDR3 in amino acids: CSTLDRVGQPQHF. Written as DNA, the CDR3 is TGCAGCACCCTCGACAGGGTAGGACAGCCCCAGCATTTT.

This clonotype was seen at least ten times. CDR3 protein: CAIRNSGLFSSPLHF. CDR3 DNA: TGTGCCATCAGGAACTCGGGACTTTTTAGTTCACCCCTCCACTTT. The V and J genes are TRBV10-3 and TRBJ1-6, with a weak D call TRBD1 (5 bases). V lost 6 bases and J lost 9, with 18 bases in between. The CDR3 length is 15 residues. CDR1 and CDR2 from the germline V gene are ENHRY and SYGVKD.

In this sample, this clonotype turned up many times. The chain combines TRBV20-1 with TRBJ2-3; 10 bases match TRBD2. Per germline, CDR1 DFQATT and CDR2 SNEGSKA (reference sequence). After removal of 5 bases from V and 4 bases from J, the junction contained 12 bases not matched to a gene. This CDR3 comprises 16 residues. CDR3 bases: TGCAGTGCTTCCTCGACTCTAGCGGGAGTTTCAGATACGCAGTATTTT. Its protein product is CSASSTLAGVSDTQYF.

In the case of this clonotype: A read error may be the cause here, since a much bigger clone is one base away. The gene calls are TRBV12-3 or TRBV12-4 and TRBJ1-1; perhaps TRBD1 as D (6 bases). The length of the CDR3 is 16 residues. Trimming removed 5 bases at V and 3 bases at J, with 19 bases between. CDR3 coding DNA: TGTGCCAGCAGTCAACGACAGGCTCTAGGGGACACTGAAGCTTTCTTT. Translated, it gives CASSQRQALGDTEAFF.

This clonotype occurred many times. The rearrangement joins TRBV5-5 to TRBJ1-6; D is uncertain. The CDR3 is 12 residues long. V was clipped by 4 bases and J by 6 bases, with 5 bases between them. Germline V gene lookup returns CDR1 SGHKS and CDR2 YYEKEE (reference sequence). The CDR3 nucleotides read TGTGCCAGCAGCGAAGTTAATTCACCCCTCCACTTT. Protein: CASSEVNSPLHF.